This T cell receptor (beta chain) was recorded in a study of regulatory T cells in long-lasting Graves disease. Study summary: Patients newly diagnosed with Graves' had been on antithyroid drugs for under 3 months.

The V end was cut by 0 bases, the J end by 0 bases, with 14 bases between. This CDR3 region has 17 residues. CDR1 and CDR2 from the germline V gene are LNHNV and YYDKDF (reference sequence). This clonotype has ten or more counts. Arm-PCR with iRepertoire HTBI primers amplified the CDR3 regions for these TCR beta libraries. One entry per CDR3 protein, called by TCRdb with MiXCR from the multiplex PCR reads. This sample yields around 400,000 distinct CDR3 sequences, of which less than 20% are seen a single time; over 20% belongs to the top ten. Indicated time point: newly diagnosed GD, antithyroid drugs for less than 3 months. Following extraction of RNA from PBMCs, that RNA was used to make the TCR library. The diagnosis of Graves' disease used American Thyroid Association guidelines. The authors drew about 9 milliliters of peripheral blood into EDTA tubes.

The sequencing used peripheral blood mononuclear cells (PBMCs), collected at new diagnosis, from a patient treated with antithyroid drugs. The sequence came from a female donor with Graves disease. This chain links TRBV15 with TRBJ1-1, with D possibly TRBD1 on 5 matching bases. CDR3: CATSRERGTTLNTEAFF. CDR3 sequence (DNA): TGTGCCACCAGCAGAGAGCGGGGGACCACTCTGAACACTGAAGCTTTCTTT.